Below are 18 T cell receptor beta chains sequenced from a single sample in a study of cytomegalovirus exposure and HLA in healthy donors. Primers: 60 Vbeta forward and 13 Jbeta reverse. The repertoire was sequenced with immunoSEQ multiplex PCR; TCRdb's copy has only in-frame clones and lacks some. The sample includes 120,000 to 150,000 clones, roughly 76% of them seen just once. Input material: PBMCs. The receptors were gathered from a woman in her forties in good health and CMV-seronegative.

CDR3 loop: CASSLGTGGLNTEAFF. CDR3 nucleotide sequence: TGCGCCAGCAGCCTAGGGACAGGGGGCCTTAACACTGAAGCTTTCTTT. The chain carries TRBV5-1 and TRBJ1-1; 12 positions agree with TRBD1. Germline values: CDR1 SGHRS, CDR2 YFSETQ. V was pared by 4 bases and J by 2 bases, with 6 bases of the junction left unmatched. This CDR3 has 16 amino acids. Based on the CDR3 plus reference TRBV5-1 and TRBJ1-1, the full variable domain is KAGVTQTPRYLIKTRGQQVTLSCSPISGHRSVSWYQQTPGQGLQFLFEYFSETQRNKGNFPGRFSGRQFSNSRSEMNVSTLELGDSALYLCASSLGTGGLNTEAFFGQGTRLTVV.

The chain employs TRBV12-5 and TRBJ2-2; 13 nucleotides line up with TRBD2. Germline values: CDR1 LGHNT, CDR2 FRNRAP. This CDR3 is built from 19 residues. Trimming removed 6 bases from V and 3 bases from J; junction bases left unmatched: 13. CDR3 DNA sequence: TGTGCTAGTGGCATCGGACTAGCGGGGGCGGGACGGGACACCGGGGAGCTGTTTTTT. Its translation: CASGIGLAGAGRDTGELFF.

This clone appeared once. The rearrangement joins TRBV2 to TRBJ2-1, with TRBD2 matching 12 bases. From germline, CDR1 is SNHLY and CDR2 FYNNEI. CDR3 length: 13 residues. The V segment lost 7 bases and the J segment 12 bases; nucleotides outside the gene matches: 7. CDR3 protein: CASKRLAGERQFF. The CDR3 coding sequence is TGTGCCAGCAAGAGACTAGCGGGAGAGCGGCAGTTCTTC.

This chain joins TRBV7-2 and TRBJ2-1; D is perhaps TRBD1 (6 bases). V lost 1 base and J 3 bases, leaving 10 bases between the germline ends. CDR1 and CDR2 from the germline V gene are SGHTA and FQGNSA. The CDR3 length is 15 residues. The chain's CDR3 is CASSLDRASYNEQFF. DNA of the CDR3: TGTGCCAGCAGCTTAGACAGGGCCAGCTACAATGAGCAGTTCTTC.

As regards this clone: One junction end does not reproduce the germline sequence, and a read error may be involved. The gene calls are TRBV7-9 and TRBJ1-1; no firm D call. In germline, CDR1 is SEHNR, CDR2 FQNEAQ (reference sequence). CDR3 length: 16 residues. CDR3 nucleotides: TGTTCCAGCAGCTTACTCGTGGACCGCGCGGGCACTGAAGCTTTCTTT. The encoded protein is CSSSLLVDRAGTEAFF.

This chain uses TRBV10-2 with TRBJ1-5; D unresolved. V was pared by 0 bases and J by 4 bases, with 10 bases between. This CDR3 is 15 amino acids long. CDR1 and CDR2 (germline): WSHSY, SAAADI. The CDR3 is CASSESGQNNQPQHF. DNA for the CDR3: TGCGCCAGCAGTGAGTCTGGGCAGAATAATCAGCCCCAGCATTTT.

The chain uses TRBV13 and TRBJ1-1; a weak D match, TRBD1 (6 bases). The CDR3 is 15 residues long. Germline lookup yields CDR1 PRHDT and CDR2 FYEKMQ (reference sequence). Trimming removed 6 bases from V and 2 bases from J, with 16 bases in between. The CDR3 DNA follows: TGTGCCAGCAGTAGAGGGGGGAGGGGAAACACTGAAGCTTTCTTT. Translated: CASSRGGRGNTEAFF.

V gene TRBV2 combines with J gene TRBJ1-5; TRBD1 matches 8 bases. Germline assignment: CDR1 SNHLY and CDR2 FYNNEI. The CDR3 runs 16 residues. Trimming took 3 bases from V and 7 from J; bases not matched to a gene: 11. The CDR3 protein is CASSETRDRLLQPQHF. CDR3 nucleotides: TGTGCCAGCAGTGAGACCCGGGACAGGCTCTTGCAGCCCCAGCATTTT.

This chain joins TRBV4-3 and TRBJ2-3, with 8 bases matching TRBD1. V dropped 6 bases and J dropped 4; count of bases not matched to a gene: 9. The V gene's germline CDR1 is LGHNA and CDR2 YSLEER. The CDR3 is made up of 15 amino acids. The CDR3 region is CASRQSPGGADTQYF. The DNA for the CDR3 is TGCGCCAGCAGACAATCTCCAGGGGGCGCAGATACGCAGTATTTT.

The chain carries TRBV13 and TRBJ2-1; the match to TRBD1 covers 11 bases. The trim removed 5 bases at V and 2 bases at J, leaving 5 bases unmatched. The germline V gene has CDR1 PRHDT and CDR2 FYEKMQ (reference sequence). This CDR3 comprises 16 residues. CDR3 coding DNA: TGTGCCAGCAGCCCACGGGACAGGGGGACCTACAATGAGCAGTTCTTC. Its translation: CASSPRDRGTYNEQFF.

The sample holds one count of this clone. The chain links TRBV6-5 to TRBJ2-1; TRBD2 agrees at 10 bases. CDR3 size: 15 residues. Per germline, CDR1 MNHEY and CDR2 SVGAGI. V gave up 5 bases and J gave up 10 bases; unmatched junction bases: 11. This CDR3 is CASSKQRGGLREQFF. CDR3 nucleotide sequence: TGTGCCAGCAGTAAACAGCGGGGGGGCCTCAGGGAGCAGTTCTTC.

The rearrangement uses TRBV19 and TRBJ1-5, with 8 bases fitting TRBD1. From germline, CDR1 is LNHDA and CDR2 SQIVND (reference sequence). This CDR3 is 14 amino acids long. Unmatched junction bases numbered 7, after V lost 3 bases and J lost 9 bases. CDR3 amino acids: CASSIRQGLRPQHF. The CDR3, as DNA: TGTGCCAGTAGTATCCGACAGGGGCTGAGGCCCCAGCATTTT.

This clone was counted only a few times. The V gene is TRBV2, the J gene TRBJ1-2; D gene uncertain. V was pared by 8 bases and J by 4 bases, with 14 bases between. The CDR3 length is 13 residues. Germline loops: CDR1 SNHLY, CDR2 FYNNEI. This CDR3 reads CASRVQTIYGYTF. CDR3 DNA sequence: TGTGCCAGCCGCGTACAGACCATCTATGGCTACACCTTC.

The gene calls are TRBV10-3 and TRBJ1-1; D is uncertain. CDR1 and CDR2 from the germline V gene are ENHRY and SYGVKD. V was clipped by 4 bases and J by 8 bases, with 17 bases between them. The length of the CDR3 is 14 residues. CDR3 nucleotides: TGTGCCATCAGTGTGGAGTTAAACAAGCCCGAAGCTTTCTTT. Protein: CAISVELNKPEAFF.

V and J are TRBV5-8 and TRBJ2-6, with D unresolved. The CDR3 is made up of 17 amino acids. Germline CDR1 and CDR2: SGHTS and YDEGEE. The germline V and J ends were trimmed by 1 base and 0 bases, with 11 bases remaining between them. The CDR3 sequence is CASSLPRMGSGANVLTF. CDR3 in DNA: TGTGCCAGCAGCTTGCCTAGAATGGGCTCTGGGGCCAACGTCCTGACTTTC.

The V and J genes are TRBV2 and TRBJ2-4; D is perhaps TRBD1 (5 bases). In germline, CDR1 is SNHLY, CDR2 FYNNEI. Trimming took off 1 base at V and 3 bases at J, with 7 bases between the two ends. The CDR3 is 14 amino acids. CDR3 protein: CASSEGGLKNIQYF. Written as DNA, the CDR3 is TGTGCCAGCAGTGAAGGGGGCCTCAAAAACATTCAGTACTTC.

The V and J genes are TRBV19 and TRBJ2-2; D is unresolved. Germline V gene sequence: CDR1 LNHDA, CDR2 SQIVND (reference sequence). The V end lost 7 bases, the J end lost 5 bases, and 20 bases lay between the germline ends. The length of the CDR3 is 16 residues. For the CDR3, the DNA is TGTGCCAGTACCCCGGCTATCGGAGCCCTTACCGGGGAGCTGTTTTTT. This codes for CASTPAIGALTGELFF.

The chain couples TRBV2 to TRBJ2-4; D is perhaps TRBD1 (5 bases). The CDR3 length is 16 residues. V was cut by 7 bases and J by 0 bases, with 16 bases left in between. Germline CDR1 and CDR2: SNHLY and FYNNEI. The CDR3 nucleotides read TGTGCCAGCAAAGCACTCCAGGGTCCAGCCAAAAACATTCAGTACTTC. The encoded protein is CASKALQGPAKNIQYF.